The entry below gives a single T cell receptor beta chain sequence along with its context. Its specificity is unknown. The sample belongs to a study of neurological immune-mediated disorders. Study outcomes and limitations: TCR clonal expansion peaked in HTLV-1-associated myelopathy patients and was lowest in multiple sclerosis patients.

In TCRdb, the 5' RACE reads were re-called with MiXCR into one record per CDR3 protein. The sample shows roughly 50,000 distinct CDR3 sequences, roughly an eighth of them seen only once. The CDR3 has 19 residues. Trimming removed 5 bases at V and 4 bases at J, with 24 bases between. Germline values: CDR1 LNHNV, CDR2 YYDKDF (reference sequence). Preparation of the unsorted libraries drew on 2 million PBMCs stored at -80 C. The sequence was collected from a woman aged 60-70 years with HTLV-1-associated myelopathy (HAM/TSP). This sequence joins TRBV15 and TRBJ2-6; either TRBD1 or TRBD2 may supply D (6 bases each). Sequencing was done on a sample of PBMCs. The CDR3 DNA reads TGTGCCACCAGCGCCTCGGGAGCAGGGGAAATTGCAGGGGCCAACGTCCTGACTTTC. Protein: CATSASGAGEIAGANVLTF.